This T cell receptor (beta chain) was identified during a study of T cells after posttransplantation cyclophosphamide. The table came from immunoSEQ multiplex PCR; TCRdb's copy has only in-frame clones and leaves some out. The sample lists roughly 49,000 clones, 85% to 90% occurring once. A word on this clone: Its target is unknown.

The CDR3 has 15 amino acids. V shed 5 bases and J shed 1 base, with 14 bases lying between them. CDR1 is LNHDA, CDR2 SQIVND, per germline (reference sequence). Study-wide results and caveats: Blood and skin or GI T cell repertoires showed limited TRB overlap.

The genes are TRBV19 and TRBJ1-1; TRBD1 might be the D (5 bases). This sequence originates from a man in his thirties or forties with a blood cancer, CMV-positive, and with a related stem cell donor. Sequenced sample: PBMCs. The chain's CDR3 is CASSLPGGGNTEAFF. The CDR3 nucleotides are TGTGCCAGTAGTCTCCCCGGGGGAGGGAACACTGAAGCTTTCTTT.